This T cell receptor beta chain comes out of a study of cytomegalovirus exposure and HLA in healthy donors. TCRdb's table, derived via immunoSEQ multiplex PCR, lists solely in-frame clones and lacks some. The data contain some 65,000 clones, over 95% of them singletons. In germline, CDR1 is KGHSH, CDR2 LQKENI. The V and J ends lost 3 bases and 5 bases respectively, with 5 bases between them. The CDR3 runs 12 residues. Points on this clone: Other DNA sequences of this sample code for an identical CDR3.

This clonotype was sampled from a man younger than 35 in good health and CMV-seronegative. The V gene is TRBV18, the J gene TRBJ2-1; D gene unclear. Sequences were obtained from PBMCs. Written as DNA, the CDR3 is TGTGCCAGCTCACCTTCCGACAATGAGCAGTTCTTC. Amino acid sequence: CASSPSDNEQFF.